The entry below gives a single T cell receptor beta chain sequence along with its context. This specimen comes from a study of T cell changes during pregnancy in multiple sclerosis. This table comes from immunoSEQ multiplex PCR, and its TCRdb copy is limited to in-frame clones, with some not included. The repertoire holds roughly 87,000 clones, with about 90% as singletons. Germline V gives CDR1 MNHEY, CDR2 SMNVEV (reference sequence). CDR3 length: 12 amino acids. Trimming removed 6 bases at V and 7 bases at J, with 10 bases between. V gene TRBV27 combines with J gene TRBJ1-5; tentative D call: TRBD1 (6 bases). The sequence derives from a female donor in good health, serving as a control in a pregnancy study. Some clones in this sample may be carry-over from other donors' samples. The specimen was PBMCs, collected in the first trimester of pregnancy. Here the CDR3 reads CASRTGSQPQHF. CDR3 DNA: TGTGCCAGCAGAACAGGGTCCCAGCCCCAGCATTTT.